Given below is one T cell receptor (beta chain) in context. This clonotype was found a few times. Its cognate antigen has yet to be identified. One base away there is no much larger clone; base qualities are not given. Graves' hyperthyroidism was defined as stable when no progression to ophthalmopathy occurred over 18 months of follow-up. Hyperthyroidism patients were newly diagnosed, with disease duration under 2 months, and aged 18 to 65 years. Any patient with an uncontrolled infection, another autoimmune disease, pregnancy or lactation was excluded. Diagnoses were based on clinical symptoms, serum thyroxine and TRAb, thyroid ultrasound and orbital computed tomography. PBMCs were isolated from 10 ml of fresh peripheral blood by Ficoll-Paque density gradient centrifugation. Trizol reagent was used to extract total RNA, and RNA quality was then checked on an Agilent 2100 Bioanalyzer. These data originate in a study of T cells in Graves' hyperthyroidism and ophthalmopathy (dated by TCRdb to between 2018 and 2021). General notes on the study: Peripheral blood samples were taken at the time of initial diagnosis, prior to any treatment. A discovery cohort of roughly 100 patients, approximately 45 with Graves' ophthalmopathy and about 58 with stable Graves' hyperthyroidism, was used to find distinguishing TCR V-J signatures. An independent validation cohort of fewer than 20 hyperthyroidism patients and about 16 patients who later progressed to ophthalmopathy tested prospective prediction of ophthalmopathy. The approximately 95 discovery patients were divided at random into training and test sets in a 7:3 ratio. In several Graves' hyperthyroidism patients, the study also compared T-cell repertoires from thyroid tissue with T-cell repertoires from blood. After blood sampling, hyperthyroidism patients were treated with methimazole at a starting dose of 30 mg daily, and ophthalmopathy patients were treated with high-dose intravenous methylprednisolone. TCR Vbeta CDR3 sequencing of approximately 140 peripheral blood samples (approximately 44 ophthalmopathy, 70 to 85 hyperthyroidism and some 17 progressor patients) is reported in the paper. Points the paper makes about the study in general: Sample size was not statistically predetermined, and investigators were not blinded to group allocation. Blood samples also contained most of the expanded thyroid clonotypes (frequency above 0.001), which suggests that blood repertoires may reflect thyroid immune responses. Ophthalmopathy was separated from stable hyperthyroidism by a 13 V-J signature model, with about 86% sensitivity and approximately 84% specificity obtained in cross-validation and 80%/75% obtained in testing. In validation, progression to ophthalmopathy was predicted by the model with nearly 71% sensitivity and around 75% specificity, a median of around 6.5 months before onset.

Deletion took 10 bases off V and 5 bases off J, with a span of 15 bases between the germline ends. CDR1 and CDR2 were assigned from the germline V gene (reference sequence) as LNHDA and SQIVND. The CDR3 spans 13 residues, from the cysteine through the phenylalanine. The DNA shown is the 39-base CDR3, in frame from base 1. The TCR beta CDR3 regions were amplified from the RNA transcripts. A first-round RT-PCR of the TCR CDR3 used the HTBI primer set with the Qiagen OneStep RT-PCR kit. A second multiplex PCR round built the libraries, followed by size selection and purification. Paired-end sequencing of the libraries was performed with 100 bp reads on an Illumina HiSeq2000. In the paper's pipeline: SOAPnuke was used to process the raw data, removing reads that contained adapters or uncalled bases, had a mean Phred below 15, or lacked an exact match to the constant primer or identifier. High-quality paired reads were merged using COPE v1.2.5, and each unique nucleotide sequence was defined as a clonotype. MiTCR v1.1 was used to align the clonotypes against IMGT TRBV, TRBD and TRBJ reference segments. Only V-J combinations with frequency above 0.0001, covering 99% to 99.2% of repertoires, were analysed. A TCS score was defined as the ratio between F50 (clonal expansion) and ExV (chaos), using BLOSUM62-based TCRdist between CDR3 peptides within each V-J. Welch's t-statistics and random forest reduced fewer than 600 V-J features to some 14, which were used in a naive Bayes classifier (R e1071). TCRdb trimmed public reads at Q25 via fastp, called clones via MiXCR and kept in-frame beta chains. Here each entry gathers all rows of one CDR3 protein and keeps the most common genes and DNA. Here the V and J calls rest on TCRdb's processing, not on the authors' analysis. Recorded for this sample are 700,000 or so distinct CDR3 sequences; roughly 15% of them occurred a single time. The ten largest clones take up 8.4% of the sample.

Sequenced: blood. This receptor was identified in a man aged 18 to 30 with Graves' hyperthyroidism. The chain employs TRBV19 and TRBJ1-5, with a tentative D gene TRBD1 over 5 matching bases. The sequenced DNA: TGTGCCACTCGGAGGGGTAGAGATCAGCCCCAGCATTTT. This gives the protein CATRRGRDQPQHF.